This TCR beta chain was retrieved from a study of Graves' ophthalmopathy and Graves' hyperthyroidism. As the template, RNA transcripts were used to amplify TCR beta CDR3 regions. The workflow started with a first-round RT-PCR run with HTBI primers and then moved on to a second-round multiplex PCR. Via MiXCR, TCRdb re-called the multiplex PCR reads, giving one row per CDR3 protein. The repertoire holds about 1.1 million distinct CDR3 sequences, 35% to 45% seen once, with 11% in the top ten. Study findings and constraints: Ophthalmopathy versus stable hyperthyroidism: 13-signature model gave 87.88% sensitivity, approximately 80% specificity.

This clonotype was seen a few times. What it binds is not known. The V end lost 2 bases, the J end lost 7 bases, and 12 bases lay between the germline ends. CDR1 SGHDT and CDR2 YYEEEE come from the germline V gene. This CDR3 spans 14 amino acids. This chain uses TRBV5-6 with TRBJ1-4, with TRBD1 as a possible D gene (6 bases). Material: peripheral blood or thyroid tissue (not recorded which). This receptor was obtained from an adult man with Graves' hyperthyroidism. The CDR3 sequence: CASSFTGRPEKLFF. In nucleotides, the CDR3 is TGTGCCAGCAGCTTTACAGGGAGGCCTGAAAAACTGTTTTTT.